The rows below give T cell receptor beta chains drawn from one sample of a study of T cells in localized non-small cell lung cancer. Measured with immunoSEQ multiplex PCR; TCRdb has only the in-frame clones, and not every one. Of roughly 53,000 clones listed, over 80% are singletons. Here the sequenced sample was peripheral blood mononuclear cells, taken before any cancer treatment. The receptors were gathered from a man between 40 and 69 years old with stage III lung adenocarcinoma. Each CDR3 is given with its conserved first and last residue. The D gene is left open where the match is weak. Clone size, where shown, is once, few, many, or a class for clones that have expanded.

v_gene	j_gene	d_gene	abundance	CDR3aa	CDR3nt
TRBV19	TRBJ1-5	TRBD1	NA	CASSLGTGGNQPQHF	TGTGCCAGTAGCCTAGGGACAGGGGGCAATCAGCCCCAGCATTTT
TRBV19	TRBJ1-2	TRBD1	NA	CASSNNGQVGGYTF	TGTGCCAGTAGCAACAACGGACAGGTTGGTGGCTACACCTTC
TRBV10-3	TRBJ2-7	NA	few	CAISESEGEQYF	TGTGCCATCAGTGAGTCGGAGGGAGAGCAGTACTTC
TRBV19	TRBJ1-1	NA	NA	CASSIHQKGTEAFF	TGTGCCAGTAGTATACACCAAAAGGGCACTGAAGCTTTCTTT
TRBV6-1	TRBJ2-7	TRBD1	NA	CATSRGTGTYEQYF	TGTGCCACCTCAAGGGGGACAGGGACCTACGAGCAGTACTTC
TRBV6-5	TRBJ2-3	NA	NA	CATNTGYRGTDTQYF	TGTGCCACAAACACAGGGTACCGTGGGACAGATACGCAGTATTTT
TRBV15	TRBJ2-5	TRBD2	few	CATSRDVGRGETQYF	TGTGCCACCAGCAGAGACGTAGGGAGGGGAGAGACCCAGTACTTC
TRBV5-6	TRBJ2-3	NA	NA	CASSLASGAGTDTQYF	TGTGCCAGCAGCTTGGCCTCAGGGGCTGGCACAGATACGCAGTATTTT
TRBV6-5	TRBJ1-2	TRBD1	NA	CASSYAQGPSGYTF	TGTGCCAGCAGTTACGCACAGGGGCCTTCTGGCTACACCTTC
TRBV6-5	TRBJ1-1	NA	NA	CASSLQYVTLEGAFF	TGTGCCAGCAGCCTACAATACGTGACTCTTGAGGGAGCTTTCTTT